This T cell receptor beta chain is from a study of shared clonotypes between healthy human individuals. Study background: Each donor's CD8 memory used one plate, CD8 naive two, each CD4 subset three.

CDR1 and CDR2 (germline): LGHNA, YNFKEQ. This CDR3 contains 15 residues. V gave up 0 bases and J gave up 7 bases, with 15 bases separating them. The repertoire was sequenced with immunoSEQ multiplex PCR; TCRdb's copy has only in-frame clones and lacks some. The sample has roughly 2.1 million clones; roughly 91% are singletons. Terminally differentiated effector memory CD45RA+ cells were excluded from the naive CD8 cells, which were CD45RO-negative and positively selected for CCR7. The sequencing sample was made of naive CD8+ T cells from PBMCs. The rearrangement uses TRBV4-2 and TRBJ1-2; the D gene is possibly TRBD1 (6 bases). The receptor was isolated from a man younger than 35 in good health. Some clones in this sample may be carry-over from other donors' samples. This CDR3 reads CASSQDGGTLSGYTF. In DNA, the CDR3 is TGTGCCAGCAGCCAAGATGGCGGGACACTTAGTGGCTACACCTTC.